These T cell receptor beta chains were read from a single sample in a study of blood T cell repertoires in COVID-19. Only in-frame clones appear in the TCRdb table, and some are missing; sequencing was by immunoSEQ multiplex PCR. The sample yields some 180,000 clones, 76% seen once. Sequencing was performed on peripheral blood. Every receptor here comes from a woman between 45 and 60 years old with active or convalescent COVID-19. The CDR3 runs from the conserved cysteine through the conserved F or W. Each record gives: J gene, V gene, clone size, D gene, CDR3 DNA, CDR3 protein. D genes are given only for firm matches. Size is omitted from some rows. Given values are once, few, many or a class for expanded clones.

J gene: TRBJ2-1
V gene: TRBV28
clone size: NA
D gene: TRBD2
CDR3 DNA: TGTGCCAGCAGTTTATCATTAGCGGGGAATAATGAGCAGTTCTTC
CDR3 protein: CASSLSLAGNNEQFF

J gene: TRBJ1-6
V gene: TRBV28
clone size: NA
D gene: NA
CDR3 DNA: TGTGCCACCCTTGGCACCTTGGTTTCACCCCTCCACTTT
CDR3 protein: CATLGTLVSPLHF

J gene: TRBJ1-1
V gene: TRBV6-5
clone size: NA
D gene: TRBD1
CDR3 DNA: TGTGCCAGCATCCAAACAGGGGGAAGTACTGAAGCTTTCTTT
CDR3 protein: CASIQTGGSTEAFF

J gene: TRBJ1-2
V gene: TRBV2
clone size: NA
D gene: NA
CDR3 DNA: TGTGCCAGCAGTGAAAGGGGGGGGCCCTATGGCTACACCTTC
CDR3 protein: CASSERGGPYGYTF

J gene: TRBJ2-1
V gene: TRBV7-9
clone size: NA
D gene: TRBD2
CDR3 DNA: TGTGCCAGCAGCTCTGGTGCAGCGGGAGACGCTGACAATGAGCAGTTCTTC
CDR3 protein: CASSSGAAGDADNEQFF

J gene: TRBJ2-7
V gene: TRBV11-2
clone size: many
D gene: TRBD1
CDR3 DNA: TGTGCCAGCAGGAGGACAGGGGGAGACGAGCAGTACTTC
CDR3 protein: CASRRTGGDEQYF

J gene: TRBJ2-3
V gene: TRBV3-1/TRBV3-2
clone size: NA
D gene: TRBD1
CDR3 DNA: TGTGCCAGCAGCCAAGAAGCCCAGGGGGCAGATACGCAGTATTTT
CDR3 protein: CASSQEAQGADTQYF

J gene: TRBJ1-1
V gene: TRBV25-1
clone size: NA
D gene: NA
CDR3 DNA: TGTGCCAGCAGGGAAGTAGGCGGCGGCGAAGCTTTCTTT
CDR3 protein: CASREVGGGEAFF

J gene: TRBJ2-2
V gene: TRBV4-3
clone size: NA
D gene: NA
CDR3 DNA: TGCGCCAGCAGCCAAGATAGCGGCGCGAACACCGGGGAGCTGTTTTTT
CDR3 protein: CASSQDSGANTGELFF

J gene: TRBJ1-2
V gene: TRBV9
clone size: NA
D gene: NA
CDR3 DNA: TGTGCCAGCAGCCCTAGCGCTGAGGGTTATTATGGCTACACCTTC
CDR3 protein: CASSPSAEGYYGYTF

J gene: TRBJ2-1
V gene: TRBV10-3
clone size: NA
D gene: NA
CDR3 DNA: TGTGCCATCAGTGTTAGAGGTGTCGATGAGCAGTTCTTC
CDR3 protein: CAISVRGVDEQFF

J gene: TRBJ1-1
V gene: TRBV29-1
clone size: few
D gene: NA
CDR3 DNA: TGCAGCGTTCCAGGGACACTTGAAGCTTTCTTT
CDR3 protein: CSVPGTLEAFF

J gene: TRBJ2-1
V gene: TRBV29-1
clone size: NA
D gene: TRBD2
CDR3 DNA: TGCAGCGTTGACCGTACCCGGGGGGGAAATGAGCAGTTCTTC
CDR3 protein: CSVDRTRGGNEQFF

J gene: TRBJ2-1
V gene: TRBV7-9
clone size: NA
D gene: NA
CDR3 DNA: TGTGCCAGCAGCTTCCAGGGGATTCATTTGCCCAATGAGCAGTTCTTC
CDR3 protein: CASSFQGIHLPNEQFF

J gene: TRBJ1-2
V gene: TRBV29-1
clone size: once
D gene: TRBD1
CDR3 DNA: TGCAGCGTTGAAACTCGGGACAGGGTTAATAGGAAGGATGGCTACACCTTC
CDR3 protein: CSVETRDRVNRKDGYTF

J gene: TRBJ1-2
V gene: TRBV29-1
clone size: NA
D gene: NA
CDR3 DNA: TGCAGCGCCCAAGGGGCAGGGAGGACTGGCTACACCTTC
CDR3 protein: CSAQGAGRTGYTF

J gene: TRBJ1-2
V gene: TRBV5-1
clone size: NA
D gene: NA
CDR3 DNA: TGCGCCAGCAGCTTGAGTCAGCTAGTCGCTGGCTATGGCTACACCTTC
CDR3 protein: CASSLSQLVAGYGYTF

J gene: TRBJ2-5
V gene: TRBV4-2
clone size: NA
D gene: TRBD2
CDR3 DNA: TGTGCCAGCAGCCAATCATATCTAGCGGGGGGCCCGGCGGAGACCCAGTACTTC
CDR3 protein: CASSQSYLAGGPAETQYF

J gene: TRBJ1-6
V gene: TRBV5-1
clone size: NA
D gene: TRBD1
CDR3 DNA: TGCGCCAGCAGCTTGGTCCCGGGACAGGGGAATAATTCACCCCTCCACTTT
CDR3 protein: CASSLVPGQGNNSPLHF

J gene: TRBJ1-5
V gene: TRBV20-1
clone size: NA
D gene: TRBD1
CDR3 DNA: TGCAGTGCTAGTTCAGGGGGCGCGATGTGGGATCAGCCCCAGCATTTT
CDR3 protein: CSASSGGAMWDQPQHF

J gene: TRBJ1-4
V gene: TRBV30
clone size: NA
D gene: TRBD1
CDR3 DNA: TGTGCCTGGAGTGCCCTTCGGGACAGGGGGCGCGAAAAACTGTTTTTT
CDR3 protein: CAWSALRDRGREKLFF

J gene: TRBJ1-2
V gene: TRBV11-2
clone size: NA
D gene: TRBD1
CDR3 DNA: TGTGCCAGCAGCTCGGCCGCCGGGACAGAGTATGGCTACACCTTC
CDR3 protein: CASSSAAGTEYGYTF

J gene: TRBJ2-5
V gene: TRBV12-3/TRBV12-4
clone size: NA
D gene: NA
CDR3 DNA: TGTGCCAGCAGTTTAAGGGGAGAGACCCAGTACTTC
CDR3 protein: CASSLRGETQYF

J gene: TRBJ1-4
V gene: TRBV5-6
clone size: NA
D gene: NA
CDR3 DNA: TGTGCCAGCAGCTTGGCCTCAGGCCATGAAAAACTGTTTTTT
CDR3 protein: CASSLASGHEKLFF

J gene: TRBJ1-1
V gene: TRBV19
clone size: NA
D gene: TRBD1
CDR3 DNA: TGTGCCAGTAGATGGGGGCCAGGGGGAACTGAAGCTTTCTTT
CDR3 protein: CASRWGPGGTEAFF

J gene: TRBJ1-1
V gene: TRBV18
clone size: NA
D gene: TRBD1
CDR3 DNA: TGTGCCAGCTCACCGGGACAGGGGATGGTCATCGCTGAAGCTTTCTTT
CDR3 protein: CASSPGQGMVIAEAFF

J gene: TRBJ2-7
V gene: TRBV5-1
clone size: NA
D gene: NA
CDR3 DNA: TGCGCCAGCAGCTTGGTGTCAGGCCTTTTGCAGGACGAGCAGTACTTC
CDR3 protein: CASSLVSGLLQDEQYF

J gene: TRBJ2-7
V gene: TRBV19
clone size: NA
D gene: NA
CDR3 DNA: TGTGCCTCTAAGGAGGGGATCCATAGCTCCTACGAGCAGTACTTC
CDR3 protein: CASKEGIHSSYEQYF

J gene: TRBJ2-5
V gene: TRBV4-2
clone size: once
D gene: NA
CDR3 DNA: TGTGCCAGCAGCCAAGACTGGGGTCGGGGGACCCAGTACTTC
CDR3 protein: CASSQDWGRGTQYF

J gene: TRBJ2-7
V gene: TRBV6-2/TRBV6-3
clone size: NA
D gene: TRBD1
CDR3 DNA: TGTGCCAGCAGTTATCAGGGGGCCTACGAGCAGTACTTC
CDR3 protein: CASSYQGAYEQYF

J gene: TRBJ2-1
V gene: TRBV4-3
clone size: NA
D gene: NA
CDR3 DNA: TGCGCCAGCAGCCAAAGAGCGGGTGACTCCTACAATGAGCAGTTCTTC
CDR3 protein: CASSQRAGDSYNEQFF

J gene: TRBJ1-1
V gene: TRBV20-1
clone size: few
D gene: NA
CDR3 DNA: TGCAGTGCTAGTGGCCGCGGGTTGTGGGGGCGACGGGACACTGAAGCTTTCTTT
CDR3 protein: CSASGRGLWGRRDTEAFF

J gene: TRBJ1-5
V gene: TRBV6-2/TRBV6-3
clone size: NA
D gene: TRBD1
CDR3 DNA: TGTGCCAGCAGTTACCCGACAGGGGGAGTTCAGCCCCAGCATTTT
CDR3 protein: CASSYPTGGVQPQHF

J gene: TRBJ2-1
V gene: TRBV7-2
clone size: many
D gene: TRBD2
CDR3 DNA: TGTGCCAGCAGCTTATTAGGACTAGCGGGAGGGGGATTGCCCAATGAGCAGTTCTTC
CDR3 protein: CASSLLGLAGGGLPNEQFF

J gene: TRBJ2-4
V gene: TRBV7-2
clone size: NA
D gene: TRBD1
CDR3 DNA: TGTGCCAGCAGCCGGACAGGGGGTTACAACATTCAGTACTTC
CDR3 protein: CASSRTGGYNIQYF

J gene: TRBJ2-7
V gene: TRBV28
clone size: NA
D gene: NA
CDR3 DNA: TGTGCCAGCAGGGTTTGGTCAGCTAGCTCCTACGAGCAGTACTTC
CDR3 protein: CASRVWSASSYEQYF

J gene: TRBJ2-2
V gene: TRBV5-1
clone size: NA
D gene: NA
CDR3 DNA: TGCGCCAGCAGCTTGGCCGTCGGGGGGAACACCGGGGAGCTGTTTTTT
CDR3 protein: CASSLAVGGNTGELFF

J gene: TRBJ1-5
V gene: TRBV19
clone size: NA
D gene: NA
CDR3 DNA: TGTGCCAGTAGTCCTCTGAGAAGCAATCAGCCCCAGCATTTT
CDR3 protein: CASSPLRSNQPQHF

J gene: TRBJ1-2
V gene: TRBV19
clone size: few
D gene: NA
CDR3 DNA: TGTGCCAGTAGTACTGATTCCAGGGGCTACACCTTC
CDR3 protein: CASSTDSRGYTF